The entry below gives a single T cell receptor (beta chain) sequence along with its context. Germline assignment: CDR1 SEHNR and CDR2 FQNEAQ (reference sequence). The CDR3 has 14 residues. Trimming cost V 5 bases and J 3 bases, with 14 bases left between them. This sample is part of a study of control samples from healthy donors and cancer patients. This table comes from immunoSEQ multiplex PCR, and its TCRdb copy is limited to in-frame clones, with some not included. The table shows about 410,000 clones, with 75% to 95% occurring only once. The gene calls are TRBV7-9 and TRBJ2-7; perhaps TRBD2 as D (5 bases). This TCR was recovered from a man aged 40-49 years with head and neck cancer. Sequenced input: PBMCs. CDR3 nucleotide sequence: TGTGCCAGCAGCGAGGGCCCCCGGAGCTACGAGCAGTACTTC. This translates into CASSEGPRSYEQYF.